The next 2 T cell receptor beta chains were all read from a single sample in a study of blood T cell repertoires in COVID-19 (dated by TCRdb to the early 2020s). The library was generated by the immunoSEQ multiplex PCR assay. Drawn from immuneACCESS, this table holds only the in-frame rearrangements with V and J called that TCRdb kept. Clones are partly lost; checked studies trace under half to an unresolved V gene and leave the rest unexplained. This sample holds approximately 60,000 clones; less than 85% were observed only once. Around a sixth of the sample is taken by the ten largest. Specimen: peripheral blood. These receptors were taken from a man in his 70s with active COVID-19.

The J gene is TRBJ1-1, the V gene TRBV14; D is uncertain. V dropped 1 base and J dropped 10 bases, with 10 bases sitting between them. CDR1 SGHDN and CDR2 FVKESK come from the germline V gene. This CDR3 region has 12 residues. The CDR3, as DNA: TGTGCCAGCAGCCAAGTTGGACTCGGAGCTTTCTTT. As protein: CASSQVGLGAFF.

This clone was observed a handful of times. This chain links TRBV4-2 with TRBJ2-1, with TRBD1 matching over 7 bases. Trimming took 3 bases from V and 13 from J; bases not matched to a gene: 9. The CDR3 totals 13 residues. CDR1 is LGHNA and CDR2 is YNFKEQ in the germline V gene. CDR3: CASSQIGTARQFF. The CDR3 DNA is TGTGCCAGCAGCCAGATCGGGACAGCCAGACAGTTCTTC.